These 22 T cell receptor beta chains came from one sample sequenced in a study of radiotherapy plus CTLA-4 blockade in lung cancer. The assay was immunoSEQ multiplex PCR, and TCRdb's table has in-frame clones only and misses some. The sample records some 100,000 clones, roughly four fifths being singletons. The sample consisted of peripheral blood, taken from a patient treated with radiotherapy plus ipilimumab. The receptor set was obtained from a human donor with non-small cell lung cancer that progressed on radiotherapy plus ipilimumab.

This chain uses TRBV7-2 with TRBJ1-4; the D gene is possibly TRBD1 (6 bases). Germline V gene lookup returns CDR1 SGHTA and CDR2 FQGNSA. The V end was cut by 2 bases, the J end by 2 bases, with 9 bases between. CDR3 length: 15 amino acids. The CDR3 nucleotides are TGTGCCAGCAGCTTACAGGGGCAGACTAATGAAAAACTGTTTTTT. Translating gives CASSLQGQTNEKLFF.

The rearrangement uses TRBV18 and TRBJ1-3; D is ambiguous. The CDR3 extends over 16 amino acids. Trimming shortened V by 0 bases and J by 0 bases, and 9 bases separated the two germline ends. Per germline, CDR1 KGHSH and CDR2 LQKENI. As DNA, the CDR3 is TGTGCCAGCTCACCACCACAGCCCAACTCTGGAAACACCATATATTTT. This gives the protein CASSPPQPNSGNTIYF.

The chain carries TRBV5-1 and TRBJ2-7; the match to TRBD2 covers 13 bases. This CDR3 comprises 17 residues. The trim removed 0 bases at V and 0 bases at J, leaving 3 bases unmatched. CDR1 is SGHRS, CDR2 YFSETQ, per germline. DNA of the CDR3: TGCGCCAGCAGCTTGGTGGGACTAGCGGGGAGCTCCTACGAGCAGTACTTC. Its protein is CASSLVGLAGSSYEQYF.

The chain recombines TRBV6-1 with TRBJ1-2, with D possibly matching TRBD1 (6 bases). This CDR3 spans 13 amino acids. Trimming removed 5 bases at V and 1 base at J, with 8 bases between. Germline-derived CDR1 and CDR2 are MNHNS and SASEGT. CDR3 DNA: TGTGCCAGCAGTCCACAGGGTAACTATGGCTACACCTTC. Protein sequence: CASSPQGNYGYTF.

J is TRBJ2-6 and V is TRBV27; D gene unclear. The CDR3 totals 14 residues. The V gene's germline CDR1 is MNHEY and CDR2 SMNVEV (reference sequence). V was shortened by 3 bases and J by 0 bases, with 3 bases between the two germline ends. The CDR3 region has the DNA TGTGCCAGCAGTTTCCACTCTGGGGCCAACGTCCTGACTTTC. Residues: CASSFHSGANVLTF.

V gene TRBV5-1 combines with J gene TRBJ1-5, with 7 positions matching TRBD1. CDR1 is SGHRS, CDR2 YFSETQ, per germline. V lost 4 bases, J lost 4 bases, and 8 bases stayed unmatched. CDR3 length: 15 residues. For the CDR3, the DNA is TGCGCCAGCAGCCCCTCAGGGGGGGAGAATCAGCCCCAGCATTTT. It yields the protein CASSPSGGENQPQHF.

This chain joins TRBV6-5 and TRBJ1-1; unclear D gene. V shed 6 bases and J shed 1 base, with 9 bases lying between them. The germline gives CDR1 MNHEY, CDR2 SVGAGI. The CDR3 spans 13 residues. CDR3 nucleotide sequence: TGTGCCAGCAGACGAGAGGGGAACACTGAAGCTTTCTTT. It yields the protein CASRREGNTEAFF.

There are a few counts of this clone. This chain joins TRBV2 and TRBJ2-5; D possibly matches TRBD1 or TRBD2 (5 bases each). The CDR3 is 14 amino acids. V was clipped by 8 bases and J by 1 base, with 14 bases between them. The germline gives CDR1 SNHLY, CDR2 FYNNEI. The DNA for the CDR3 is TGTGCCAGCGGGTTTCGGGGCCCCCAAGAGACCCAGTACTTC. Residues: CASGFRGPQETQYF.

This clone was picked up one time. J is TRBJ2-2 and V is TRBV5-4, with 14 bases identical to TRBD2. The CDR3 sequence is 19 residues long. Germline trimming cut 3 bases from V and 6 bases from J; bases unmatched to any gene: 13. CDR1 SGHNT and CDR2 YYREEE come from the germline V gene (reference sequence). Here the CDR3 reads CASSSISGTSGGRAGELFF. In DNA form, the CDR3 reads TGTGCCAGCAGCTCCATCTCCGGGACTAGCGGGGGAAGGGCCGGGGAGCTGTTTTTT.

The rearrangement joins TRBV11-2 to TRBJ2-6, with a tentative D call TRBD1 (6 bases). V lost 0 bases and J lost 2, with 14 bases in between. CDR1 and CDR2 from the germline V gene are SGHAT and FQNNGV. This CDR3 has 18 amino acids. CDR3 bases: TGTGCCAGCAGCTTAGATCTTATGGGGGCTCCTGGGGCCAACGTCCTGACTTTC. It translates to CASSLDLMGAPGANVLTF.

V gene TRBV5-1 combines with J gene TRBJ2-2; no reliable D call. This CDR3 has 16 amino acids. The germline V gene encodes CDR1 SGHRS and CDR2 YFSETQ. V gave up 0 bases and J gave up 3 bases, with 12 bases separating them. The CDR3 reads CASSLGVGWDTGELFF. CDR3 coding DNA: TGCGCCAGCAGCTTGGGCGTAGGTTGGGACACCGGGGAGCTGTTTTTT. The variable domain in full, completed from reference TRBV5-1 and TRBJ2-2, reads KAGVTQTPRYLIKTRGQQVTLSCSPISGHRSVSWYQQTPGQGLQFLFEYFSETQRNKGNFPGRFSGRQFSNSRSEMNVSTLELGDSALYLCASSLGVGWDTGELFFGEGSRLTVL.

V is TRBV30 and J is TRBJ1-4, with D tentatively TRBD1 (5 bases). Germline V gene lookup returns CDR1 GTSNPN and CDR2 SVGIG (reference sequence). The CDR3 contains 20 residues. V lost 0 bases to trimming and J lost 6 bases, with 29 bases between them. In DNA form, the CDR3 reads TGTGCCTGGAGTGTAGGTTTTGGAGGGGCCCGGCCCGGGTACGATGAAAAACTGTTTTTT. Its protein product is CAWSVGFGGARPGYDEKLFF.

CDR3 sequence (DNA): TGTGCCAGCAGCTTGCCAGACAGGATCTCCTACGAGCAGTACTTC. It encodes CASSLPDRISYEQYF. The chain joins TRBV5-6 to TRBJ2-7, with D maybe TRBD1 (6 bases). Germline loops: CDR1 SGHDT, CDR2 YYEEEE. V gave up 1 base and J gave up 0 bases, with 11 bases separating them. CDR3 length: 15 residues.

The chain is built from TRBV4-3 and TRBJ1-4; 7 nucleotides align to TRBD1. The V gene's germline CDR1 is LGHNA and CDR2 YSLEER. V lost 0 bases, J lost 8 bases, and 3 bases stayed unmatched. The CDR3 length is 14 residues. CDR3 protein: CASSQEDRREKLFF. CDR3 nucleotides: TGCGCCAGCAGCCAAGAGGACAGGCGAGAAAAACTGTTTTTT.

This clone was seen a few times. At one of its ends the junction is not consistent with the germline gene, which may arise from a read error. The chain joins TRBV4-1 to TRBJ1-3; D is uncertain. The germline V gene encodes CDR1 MGHRA and CDR2 YSYEKL. CDR3 size: 15 residues. The CDR3 loop is CASSQDPGAGNTIYF. CDR3 nucleotides: TGTGCCAGCAGCCAAGATCCGGGAGCTGGAAACACCATATATTTT.

The rearrangement uses TRBV2 and TRBJ1-1, with D perhaps TRBD1 (5 bases). The CDR3 contains 15 residues. V shed 5 bases and J shed 1 base, with 14 bases lying between them. The V gene's germline CDR1 is SNHLY and CDR2 FYNNEI. The CDR3 here is CASSQGQGANTEAFF. CDR3 bases: TGTGCCAGCAGTCAGGGTCAGGGAGCGAACACTGAAGCTTTCTTT.

This clone was found a few times. This chain joins TRBV7-2 and TRBJ1-6; 7 positions match TRBD1. CDR1 and CDR2 from the germline V gene are SGHTA and FQGNSA. The CDR3 covers 16 residues. V trimming: 1 base; J trimming: 8 bases; junction bases outside the gene matches: 8. CDR3 loop: CASSLVIRQGDSPLHF. CDR3 nucleotides: TGTGCCAGCAGCTTAGTAATCCGGCAGGGGGATTCACCCCTCCACTTT. Variable domain in full (rest from reference TRBV7-2 and TRBJ1-6): GAGVSQSPSNKVTEKGKDVELRCDPISGHTALYWYRQSLGQGLEFLIYFQGNSAPDKSGLPSDRFSAERTGGSVSTLTIQRTQQEDSAVYLCASSLVIRQGDSPLHFGNGTRLTVT.

This rearrangement joins TRBV9 to TRBJ2-3; D is uncertain. The germline V gene has CDR1 SGDLS and CDR2 YYNGEE. This CDR3 has 14 amino acids. V lost 2 bases and J lost 0, with 7 bases in between. Here the CDR3 DNA reads TGTGCCAGCAGCGTCGACACGAGCACAGATACGCAGTATTTT. Translating it yields CASSVDTSTDTQYF.

This chain uses TRBV7-9 with TRBJ2-7; D might be TRBD1 (6 bases). The CDR3 loop spans 13 amino acids. V was trimmed by 4 bases and J by 4 bases, leaving 11 bases between them. Germline-derived CDR1 and CDR2 are SEHNR and FQNEAQ (reference sequence). CDR3 sequence reads: CASSSRQVYEQYF. The CDR3 DNA reads TGTGCCAGCAGCTCCCGACAGGTATACGAGCAGTACTTC.

V is TRBV30 and J is TRBJ2-5, with 7 bases that match TRBD1. Per the germline V gene, CDR1 is GTSNPN and CDR2 is SVGIG (reference sequence). The CDR3 consists of 15 residues. V shed 1 base, J shed 5 bases, and the junction held 10 bases outside the gene matches. Here the CDR3 reads CAWSAVGTVGETQYF. CDR3 DNA: TGTGCCTGGAGTGCGGTAGGGACAGTCGGGGAGACCCAGTACTTC. Full variable domain (missing parts from reference TRBV30 and TRBJ2-5): SQTIHQWPATLVQPVGSPLSLECTVEGTSNPNLYWYRQAAGRGLQLLFYSVGIGQISSEVPQNLSASRPQDRQFILSSKKLLLSDSGFYLCAWSAVGTVGETQYFGPGTRLLVL.

The chain recombines TRBV7-9 with TRBJ2-5; 7 nucleotides line up with TRBD2. The DNA end is more similar to TRBJ2-7, so the J call may be wrong. The CDR3 is made up of 14 amino acids. In germline, CDR1 is SEHNR, CDR2 FQNEAQ (reference sequence). The CDR3 reads CASSLGGSVYEQYF. CDR3 sequence (DNA): TGTGCCAGCAGCTTAGGCGGGAGTGTATACGAGCAGTACTTC.

This clone turned up a few times. The genes are TRBV5-4 and TRBJ1-2; 11 bases match TRBD1. The CDR3 is made up of 14 amino acids. The J segment lost 8 bases and the V segment lost 4 bases, leaving 7 bases of the junction unmatched. CDR1 is SGHNT, CDR2 YYREEE, per germline (reference sequence). The CDR3 sequence is CASSLRDRGNGYTF. The CDR3 nucleotides read TGTGCCAGCAGCCTCCGGGACAGGGGGAACGGCTACACCTTC.